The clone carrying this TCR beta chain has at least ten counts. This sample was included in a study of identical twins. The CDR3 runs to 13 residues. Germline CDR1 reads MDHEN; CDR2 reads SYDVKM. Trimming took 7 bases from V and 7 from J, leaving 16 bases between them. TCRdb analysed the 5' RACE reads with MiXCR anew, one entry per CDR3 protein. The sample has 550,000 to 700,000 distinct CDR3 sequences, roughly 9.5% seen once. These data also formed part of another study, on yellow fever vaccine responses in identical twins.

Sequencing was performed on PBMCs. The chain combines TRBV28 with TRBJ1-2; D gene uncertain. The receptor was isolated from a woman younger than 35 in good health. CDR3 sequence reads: CASTDPTGRGYTF. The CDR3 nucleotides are TGTGCCAGCACCGACCCAACCGGGCGTGGCTACACCTTC.